This is a list of T cell receptor beta chains from one sample in a study of OX40 agonist ivuxolimab in advanced cancers. Measured with immunoSEQ multiplex PCR; TCRdb has only the in-frame clones, and not every one. The table has about 42,000 clones, 65% to 85% seen once. The source material was CD4+ or CD8+ T cells sorted from blood, sampled in a trial of the OX40 agonist ivuxolimab. These receptors were taken from an adult with an advanced solid tumor such as melanoma, head and neck, liver or kidney cancer. CDR3s include the opening cysteine and the closing phenylalanine or tryptophan. A D gene is named only where the DNA matches it firmly. Expanded clones get a size class; other rows say once, few or many, or leave the size out.

v_call: TRBV7-3
clone_size: -
j_call: TRBJ1-1
d_call: -
cdr3_nt: TGTGCCAGCAGCCCGCAGGGAAATATGAACACTGAAGCTTTCTTT
cdr3_aa: CASSPQGNMNTEAFF

v_call: TRBV18
clone_size: -
j_call: TRBJ2-7
d_call: -
cdr3_nt: TGTGCCAGCTCACCCCCGGTTACATCCTACGAGCAGTACTTC
cdr3_aa: CASSPPVTSYEQYF

v_call: TRBV27
clone_size: -
j_call: TRBJ2-3
d_call: -
cdr3_nt: TGTGCCAGCAGTTTCAGTGGGTTTTTGGGGGGCTTGGGAACAGATACGCAGTATTTT
cdr3_aa: CASSFSGFLGGLGTDTQYF

v_call: TRBV6-5
clone_size: few
j_call: TRBJ2-1
d_call: -
cdr3_nt: TGTGCCAGCAGTTACGTTCCGGGGAGCTCCTACAATGAGCAGTTCTTC
cdr3_aa: CASSYVPGSSYNEQFF

v_call: TRBV10-3
clone_size: few
j_call: TRBJ1-3
d_call: -
cdr3_nt: TGTGCCATCAAGCCCCAGGGGACTGCTGGAAACACCATATATTTT
cdr3_aa: CAIKPQGTAGNTIYF

v_call: TRBV21-1
clone_size: -
j_call: TRBJ1-5
d_call: -
cdr3_nt: TGTGCCAGCAGCAACCGGGGGAGGAATCAGCCCCAGCATTTT
cdr3_aa: CASSNRGRNQPQHF

v_call: TRBV7-9
clone_size: few
j_call: TRBJ1-2
d_call: TRBD1
cdr3_nt: TGTGCCAGCAGCTTTCCTGACAGGGGCTATGGCTACACCTTC
cdr3_aa: CASSFPDRGYGYTF

v_call: TRBV19
clone_size: -
j_call: TRBJ2-3
d_call: -
cdr3_nt: TGTGCCAGTAGTATGGAGCGGTTCACAGATACGCAGTATTTT
cdr3_aa: CASSMERFTDTQYF

v_call: TRBV29-1
clone_size: few
j_call: TRBJ1-4
d_call: TRBD1
cdr3_nt: TGCAGCGCAGGGATACAGGGGATTGGCGAAAAACTGTTTTTT
cdr3_aa: CSAGIQGIGEKLFF

v_call: TRBV27
clone_size: many
j_call: TRBJ2-7
d_call: -
cdr3_nt: TGTGCCAGCAGTTTATCTGTTGGCACCGGCTACGAGCAGTACTTC
cdr3_aa: CASSLSVGTGYEQYF

v_call: TRBV7-8
clone_size: -
j_call: TRBJ2-7
d_call: -
cdr3_nt: TGTGCCAGCAGACAAACGCAGGGGAGCTCCTACGAGCAGTACTTC
cdr3_aa: CASRQTQGSSYEQYF

v_call: TRBV4-1
clone_size: -
j_call: TRBJ1-5
d_call: -
cdr3_nt: TGCGCCAGCAGCCCCCGGGACCTACTGGGCAATCAGCCCCAGCATTTT
cdr3_aa: CASSPRDLLGNQPQHF

v_call: TRBV15
clone_size: -
j_call: TRBJ2-3
d_call: TRBD2
cdr3_nt: TGTGCCACCAGCAGAGATCATTTTAGCGGGCCGAGCACAGATACGCAGTATTTT
cdr3_aa: CATSRDHFSGPSTDTQYF

v_call: TRBV7-6
clone_size: -
j_call: TRBJ2-1
d_call: -
cdr3_nt: TGTGCCAGCAGCTTAGCTAGCAATGAGCAGTTCTTC
cdr3_aa: CASSLASNEQFF

v_call: TRBV19
clone_size: -
j_call: TRBJ2-1
d_call: TRBD1
cdr3_nt: TGTGCCAGTAGTATTTCTCTCGGGACAGGGTCCTACAATGAGCAGTTCTTC
cdr3_aa: CASSISLGTGSYNEQFF

v_call: TRBV10-3
clone_size: -
j_call: TRBJ1-5
d_call: -
cdr3_nt: TGTGCCATCAGTGATGGAGCGGGGAATCAGCCCCAGCATTTT
cdr3_aa: CAISDGAGNQPQHF

v_call: TRBV5-8
clone_size: -
j_call: TRBJ1-4
d_call: TRBD1
cdr3_nt: TGTGCCAGCAGCCACGACAGGGCCCCGTATGATGAAAAACTGTTTTTT
cdr3_aa: CASSHDRAPYDEKLFF

v_call: TRBV2
clone_size: once
j_call: TRBJ2-2
d_call: -
cdr3_nt: TGTGCCAGCAGGGGGCAGGCGAACACCGGGGAGCTGTTTTTT
cdr3_aa: CASRGQANTGELFF

v_call: TRBV7-2
clone_size: -
j_call: TRBJ1-2
d_call: -
cdr3_nt: TGTGCCAGCAGCTTAGGGGTCAAGGACTATGGCTACACCTTC
cdr3_aa: CASSLGVKDYGYTF

v_call: TRBV6-5
clone_size: -
j_call: TRBJ1-2
d_call: TRBD1
cdr3_nt: TGTGCCAGCACCCTACAGGGGCTTCAGTATGGCTACACCTTC
cdr3_aa: CASTLQGLQYGYTF

v_call: TRBV7-9
clone_size: few
j_call: TRBJ2-7
d_call: -
cdr3_nt: TGTGCCAGCAGCTCCCCGCCCAGGGCCTACGAGCAGTACTTC
cdr3_aa: CASSSPPRAYEQYF

v_call: TRBV9
clone_size: -
j_call: TRBJ2-1
d_call: -
cdr3_nt: TGTGCCAGCAGCGTAGGAGGCGGGGCGGGTAATGAGCAGTTCTTC
cdr3_aa: CASSVGGGAGNEQFF

v_call: TRBV28
clone_size: -
j_call: TRBJ2-3
d_call: -
cdr3_nt: TGTGCCAGCAGCCCAACTAGGGGGCGGGGCCGCACAGATACGCAGTATTTT
cdr3_aa: CASSPTRGRGRTDTQYF

v_call: TRBV19
clone_size: -
j_call: TRBJ2-7
d_call: TRBD1
cdr3_nt: TGTGCCAGTAGTCCTCGGGGGACAGGGGGCGGTTCCTACGAGCAGTACTTC
cdr3_aa: CASSPRGTGGGSYEQYF

v_call: TRBV10-3
clone_size: -
j_call: TRBJ1-6
d_call: TRBD1
cdr3_nt: TGTGCCATCAGTGAGTCGGGACAGGAAAATTCACCCCTCCACTTT
cdr3_aa: CAISESGQENSPLHF

v_call: TRBV11-2
clone_size: -
j_call: TRBJ2-7
d_call: TRBD1
cdr3_nt: TGTGCCAGCAGCTCCCGGGACAGGGGGCCCTTTGTCCGTTACGAGCAGTACTTC
cdr3_aa: CASSSRDRGPFVRYEQYF

v_call: TRBV5-1
clone_size: -
j_call: TRBJ2-7
d_call: -
cdr3_nt: TGCGCCAGCAGCCAGGGCCAGGCCTACGAGCAGTACTTC
cdr3_aa: CASSQGQAYEQYF

v_call: TRBV6-6
clone_size: -
j_call: TRBJ2-2
d_call: TRBD1
cdr3_nt: TGTGCCAGCAGTTACCTGGGACAGGGGTACGCCGGGGAGCTGTTTTTT
cdr3_aa: CASSYLGQGYAGELFF

v_call: TRBV2
clone_size: -
j_call: TRBJ2-3
d_call: -
cdr3_nt: TGTGCCAGCAACCGGGAGAGAGGGACAGATACGCAGTATTTT
cdr3_aa: CASNRERGTDTQYF

v_call: TRBV5-6
clone_size: -
j_call: TRBJ2-7
d_call: TRBD2
cdr3_nt: TGTGCCAGCAGCCCGGTGGGGGGGTTCGGCTCCTACGAGCAGTACTTC
cdr3_aa: CASSPVGGFGSYEQYF

v_call: TRBV28
clone_size: medium-sized
j_call: TRBJ1-3
d_call: -
cdr3_nt: TGTGCCAGCACCCCCGCAGCTGGAAACACCATATATTTT
cdr3_aa: CASTPAAGNTIYF